This TCR beta chain was retrieved from a study of Ad26.COV2.S vaccination and SARS-CoV-2 variants. As for this clone: Its antigen remains unidentified.

Libraries were prepared by immunoSEQ multiplex PCR; TCRdb keeps only in-frame clonotypes and omits some of them. The sample consists of about 440,000 clones, 87% of them appearing once. CDR3 size: 16 residues. Germline CDR1 reads SGHVS; CDR2 reads FQNEAQ. V was clipped by 2 bases and J by 1 base, with 12 bases between them. Study-level points and caveats: Post-vaccination breadth of spike-specific CD8+ and CD4+ T cell responses was reportedly substantial.

Treatment given: roughly 20 received Ad26.COV2.S at low or high dose, single or two shots; about five received placebo; per-sample allocation not given. Day 63 after the first vaccine or placebo injection was the time point for sampling. Vaccination used an Ad26 vector expressing Wuhan-strain SARS-CoV-2 spike. Sequencing used peripheral blood, obtained in a trial of Ad26.COV2.S vaccine versus placebo. The sequence was obtained from a person aged 18 to 65 who received the Ad26.COV2.S COVID-19 vaccine or a placebo. V and J are TRBV7-8 and TRBJ2-1, with a possible D match to TRBD2 (7 bases). The CDR3 sequence is CASSLMGGRSYNEQFF. CDR3 sequence (DNA): TGTGCCAGCAGCTTAATGGGGGGGCGTTCCTACAATGAGCAGTTCTTC.